This T cell receptor (beta chain) comes out of a study of cytomegalovirus exposure and HLA in healthy donors. With respect to this clone: Antigen specificity is unknown.

The CDR3 has 11 residues. Germline V gene data show CDR1 as DFQATT and CDR2 as SNEGSKA (reference sequence). Between the trimmed V and J ends, which lost 5 bases and 10 bases, there was a span of 14 bases. Sequenced by immunoSEQ multiplex PCR; TCRdb stores in-frame clones only, minus some. Of 150,000 to 200,000 clones listed, about nine tenths are singletons. Whole-study findings and limits: It was reported that the classifier diagnosed cytomegalovirus status with high specificity and sensitivity in both the original and validation cohorts. Rarity held for most TCR sequences, but there were some public TCRs that occurred in many donors.

The J gene is TRBJ1-1, the V gene TRBV20-1, with a weak D call TRBD1 (6 bases). The receptor was derived from a man aged 18 to 35 in good health and CMV-seropositive. The specimen sequenced was PBMCs. CDR3 bases: TGCAGTGCTCTCCGGGACAAGGGAGCTTTCTTT. Amino acids: CSALRDKGAFF.